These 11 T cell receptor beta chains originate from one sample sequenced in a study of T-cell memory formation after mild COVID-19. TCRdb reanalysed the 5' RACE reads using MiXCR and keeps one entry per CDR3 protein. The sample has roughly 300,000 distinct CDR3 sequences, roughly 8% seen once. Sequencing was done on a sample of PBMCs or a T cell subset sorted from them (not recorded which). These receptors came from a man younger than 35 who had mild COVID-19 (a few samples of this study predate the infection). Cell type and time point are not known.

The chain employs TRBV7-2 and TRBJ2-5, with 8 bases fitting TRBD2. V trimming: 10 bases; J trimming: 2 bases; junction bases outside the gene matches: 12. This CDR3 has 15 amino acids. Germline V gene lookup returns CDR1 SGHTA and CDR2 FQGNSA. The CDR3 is CATAPLAGGQETQYF. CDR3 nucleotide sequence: TGTGCCACCGCTCCCCTGGCGGGGGGTCAAGAGACCCAGTACTTC.

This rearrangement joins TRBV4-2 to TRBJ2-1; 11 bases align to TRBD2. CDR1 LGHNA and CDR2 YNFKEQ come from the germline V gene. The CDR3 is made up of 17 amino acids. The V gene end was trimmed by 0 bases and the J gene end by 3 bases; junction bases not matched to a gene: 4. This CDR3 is CASSQDRGTSGYNEQFF. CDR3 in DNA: TGTGCCAGCAGCCAAGATCGCGGGACTAGCGGCTACAATGAGCAGTTCTTC.

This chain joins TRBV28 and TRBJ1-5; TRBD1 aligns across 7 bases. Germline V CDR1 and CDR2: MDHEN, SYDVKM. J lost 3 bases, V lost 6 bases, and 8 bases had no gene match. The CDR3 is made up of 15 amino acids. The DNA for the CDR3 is TGTGCCAGCAGCCAGGGGGGACCGACCAATCAGCCCCAGCATTTT. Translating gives CASSQGGPTNQPQHF.

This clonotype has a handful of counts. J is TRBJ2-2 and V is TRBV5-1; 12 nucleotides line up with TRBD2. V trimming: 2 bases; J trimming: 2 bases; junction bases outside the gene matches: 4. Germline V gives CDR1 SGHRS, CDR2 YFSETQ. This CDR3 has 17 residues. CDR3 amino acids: CASSFWTSGVNTGELFF. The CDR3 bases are TGCGCCAGCAGCTTCTGGACTAGCGGGGTTAACACCGGGGAGCTGTTTTTT.

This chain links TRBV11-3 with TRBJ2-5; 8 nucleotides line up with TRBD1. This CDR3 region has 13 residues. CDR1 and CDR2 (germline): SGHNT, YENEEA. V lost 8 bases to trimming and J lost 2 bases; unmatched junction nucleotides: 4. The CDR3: CASEQGVQETQYF. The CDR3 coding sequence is TGTGCCAGCGAACAGGGGGTACAAGAGACCCAGTACTTC.

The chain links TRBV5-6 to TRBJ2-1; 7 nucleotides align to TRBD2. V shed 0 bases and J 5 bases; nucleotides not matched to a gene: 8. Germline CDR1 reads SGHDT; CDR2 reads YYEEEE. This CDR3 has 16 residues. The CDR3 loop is CASSLGPSGTDNEQFF. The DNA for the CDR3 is TGTGCCAGCAGCTTGGGGCCTAGCGGAACAGACAATGAGCAGTTCTTC.

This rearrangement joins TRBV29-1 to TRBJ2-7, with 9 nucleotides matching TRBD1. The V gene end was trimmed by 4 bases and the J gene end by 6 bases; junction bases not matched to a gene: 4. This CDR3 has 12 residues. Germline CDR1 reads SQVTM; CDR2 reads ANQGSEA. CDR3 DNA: TGCAGCGTTGTTGGGACAGGGAGCGAGCAGTACGTC. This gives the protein CSVVGTGSEQYV.

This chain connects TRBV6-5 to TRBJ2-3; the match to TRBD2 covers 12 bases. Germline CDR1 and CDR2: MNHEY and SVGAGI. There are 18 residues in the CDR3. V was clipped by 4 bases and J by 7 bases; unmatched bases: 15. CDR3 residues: CASSSGLLAGGGDYTQYF. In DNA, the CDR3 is TGTGCCAGCAGTTCCGGCCTACTAGCGGGGGGCGGGGATTATACGCAGTATTTT.

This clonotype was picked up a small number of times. CDR3 region: CASSQDLEASLHF. The DNA of the CDR3 is TGCGCCAGCAGCCAAGATCTCGAAGCTTCCCTCCACTTT. The genes are TRBV4-1 and TRBJ1-6, with D unclear. The germline CDR1 and CDR2 sequences are MGHRA and YSYEKL. Trimming removed 0 bases from V and 14 bases from J, with 11 bases in between. The CDR3 sequence is 13 residues long.

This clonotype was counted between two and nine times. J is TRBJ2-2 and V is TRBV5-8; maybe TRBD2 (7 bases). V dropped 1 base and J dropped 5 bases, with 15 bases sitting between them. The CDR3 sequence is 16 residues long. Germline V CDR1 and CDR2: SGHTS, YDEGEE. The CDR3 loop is CASSLPPGGGTGELFF. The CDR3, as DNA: TGTGCCAGCAGCTTGCCCCCGGGGGGCGGGACCGGGGAGCTGTTTTTT.

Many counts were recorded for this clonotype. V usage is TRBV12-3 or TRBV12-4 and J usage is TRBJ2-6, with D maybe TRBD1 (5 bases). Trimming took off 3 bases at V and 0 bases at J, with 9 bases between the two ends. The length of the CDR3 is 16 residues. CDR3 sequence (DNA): TGTGCCAGCAGTTTGGGGCGGATCTCTGGGGCCAACGTCCTGACTTTC. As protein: CASSLGRISGANVLTF.